The 7 T cell receptor beta chains reported below all come from one sample, sequenced in a study of T-cell memory formation after mild COVID-19 (dated by TCRdb to the early 2020s). Library construction relied on 5' RACE. Sequenced using an Illumina NovaSeq 6000. TCRdb redid the processing of the public reads, applying fastp at Q25 and MiXCR, and retained in-frame beta chains. Each entry is one CDR3 protein sequence, shown with its most common DNA and genes. This sample gives about 440,000 distinct CDR3 sequences in total; about 20% of them show up just once. The ten largest clonotypes hold 8.4% of the sample. Sequenced: PBMCs or a T cell subset sorted from them (not recorded which). These receptors were taken from an adult woman who had mild COVID-19 (a few samples of this study predate the infection). The sample titles of this study are shuffled in the database, so cell type and time point are left out; the donor was told from shared clones.

This clonotype was observed a handful of times. The CDR3 DNA reads as TGTGCCAGTAGTATGACTAGCGGGAGTAGGGAGCAGTACTTC. Translation: CASSMTSGSREQYF. The V call is TRBV19, the J call TRBJ2-7, with 12 bases lining up with TRBD2. V shed 3 bases, J shed 7 bases, and the junction held 4 bases outside the gene matches. Germline V CDR1 and CDR2: LNHDA, SQIVND (reference sequence). CDR3 size: 14 residues.

This clonotype was found a few times. This chain joins TRBV20-1 and TRBJ1-5; D is unresolved. Trimming stripped 4 bases from V and 6 bases from J, with 13 bases between. The CDR3 extends over 13 amino acids. Germline CDR1 reads DFQATT; CDR2 reads SNEGSKA (reference sequence). Written as DNA, the CDR3 is TGCAGTGCTAAAGGGATAGGTGGTCAGCCCCAGCATTTT. Translated: CSAKGIGGQPQHF.

V usage is TRBV5-6 and J usage is TRBJ2-2; D ambiguous. CDR1 SGHDT and CDR2 YYEEEE come from the germline V gene. CDR3 size: 14 residues. The V and J ends lost 0 bases and 4 bases respectively, with 7 bases between them. CDR3 loop: CASSLVLATGELFF. The CDR3 DNA reads TGTGCCAGCAGCTTGGTTCTCGCCACCGGGGAGCTGTTTTTT.

This clonotype occurred many times. The chain links TRBV5-6 to TRBJ2-3, with D hard to call. CDR1 and CDR2 from the germline V gene are SGHDT and YYEEEE. This CDR3 has 15 residues. V lost 5 bases, J lost 2 bases, and 15 bases lay in between. In DNA form, the CDR3 reads TGTGCCAGCAGATTTGGATGGATAACCACAGATACGCAGTATTTT. Protein sequence: CASRFGWITTDTQYF.

The chain joins TRBV20-1 to TRBJ2-5, with D hard to call. Trimming left V 2 bases short and J 4 bases short, with 14 bases between. In germline, CDR1 is DFQATT, CDR2 SNEGSKA (reference sequence). CDR3 length: 14 amino acids. The chain's CDR3 is CSARYSLLLETQYF. The CDR3 DNA is TGCAGTGCTAGATACAGTTTGCTTCTAGAGACCCAGTACTTC.

The gene calls are TRBV7-9 and TRBJ2-5; D is unresolved. V lost 5 bases and J 5 bases, leaving 9 bases between the germline ends. The CDR3 consists of 12 residues. The V gene's germline CDR1 is SEHNR and CDR2 FQNEAQ (reference sequence). The CDR3 sequence is CASSPYGETQYF. The CDR3 DNA reads TGTGCCAGCAGCCCCTATGGCGAGACCCAGTACTTC.

At least ten counts were recorded for this clonotype. This rearrangement joins TRBV4-3 to TRBJ2-2; no clear D gene. Trimming left V 0 bases short and J 2 bases short, with 7 bases between. This CDR3 comprises 15 residues. Germline CDR1 LGHNA, CDR2 YSLEER. The CDR3 loop reads CASSQEEGNTGELFF. The CDR3 nucleotides are TGCGCCAGCAGCCAAGAGGAAGGAAACACCGGGGAGCTGTTTTTT.